One sample yielded the 9 T cell receptor beta chains listed below, sequenced in a study of cytomegalovirus exposure and HLA in healthy donors. It was with 60 Vbeta and 13 Jbeta primers that the PCR ran. Libraries were prepared by immunoSEQ multiplex PCR; TCRdb keeps only in-frame clonotypes and omits some of them. In the table there are some 150,000 clones, about 78% of which are singletons. Material: PBMCs. Every receptor here comes from a man in his fifties or sixties in good health and CMV-seropositive.

Of note for this clone: The junction shows a germline mismatch at one end, possibly a read error. This chain links TRBV7-7 with TRBJ2-1; the match to TRBD1 covers 9 bases. This CDR3 is built from 15 residues. The germline gives CDR1 SSHAT, CDR2 FNYEAQ (reference sequence). As DNA, the CDR3 is TGTGCTAGCAGCTCGGGACAGGGTTCCTACAATGAGCAGTTCTTC. Its protein is CASSSGQGSYNEQFF.

CDR3 protein: CASSQLAPNTGELFF. The CDR3 DNA follows: TGTGCCAGCAGCCAACTAGCGCCTAACACCGGGGAGCTGTTTTTT. The rearrangement links TRBV7-2 to TRBJ2-2; 7 nucleotides agree with TRBD2. This CDR3 contains 15 residues. V lost 5 bases and J lost 2; bases outside the gene matches: 5. Germline-derived CDR1 and CDR2 are SGHTA and FQGNSA.

This clone was observed a handful of times. The genes are TRBV10-3 and TRBJ2-2; 8 nucleotides align to TRBD2. V trimming: 9 bases; J trimming: 7 bases; junction bases outside the gene matches: 4. CDR1 and CDR2 (germline): ENHRY, SYGVKD. This CDR3 has 12 residues. Written as DNA, the CDR3 is TGTGCCATTCGGGGGGGCTACGGGGAGCTGTTTTTT. This translates into CAIRGGYGELFF.

This clone was seen a few times. The chain couples TRBV7-6 to TRBJ2-2, with D possibly being TRBD1 (5 bases). Trimming shortened V by 5 bases and J by 4 bases, and 14 bases separated the two germline ends. The germline gives CDR1 SGHVS, CDR2 FNYEAQ. The CDR3 sequence is 15 residues long. CDR3 amino acids: CASSPRLGRTGELFF. CDR3 nucleotide sequence: TGTGCCAGCAGCCCCAGGTTGGGGCGCACCGGGGAGCTGTTTTTT.

This clone was counted only a few times. The V gene is TRBV19, the J gene TRBJ1-4; weak D call: TRBD1 (5 bases). This CDR3 has 14 residues. Germline V gives CDR1 LNHDA, CDR2 SQIVND (reference sequence). Trimming pared 4 bases from V and 12 bases from J, leaving 18 bases between. In nucleotides, the CDR3 is TGTGCCAGTAGTAACGAACTATCCCGGGGGGAACTGTTTTTT. This translates into CASSNELSRGELFF.

This rearrangement joins TRBV7-8 to TRBJ2-5; D might be TRBD2 (6 bases). The CDR3 covers 15 residues. The germline V gene encodes CDR1 SGHVS and CDR2 FQNEAQ. V dropped 6 bases and J dropped 2 bases, with 16 bases sitting between them. CDR3 coding DNA: TGTGCCAGCAGGCCTCCCGGGAGCCCACAAGAGACCCAGTACTTC. Translating gives CASRPPGSPQETQYF.

This clone was seen ten or more times. V is TRBV5-1 and J is TRBJ1-4, with 9 bases aligning to TRBD1. The germline CDR1 and CDR2 sequences are SGHRS and YFSETQ. The CDR3 runs to 15 residues. V shed 4 bases, J shed 5 bases, and the junction held 6 bases outside the gene matches. CDR3: CASSPGDRDNEKLFF. The DNA for the CDR3 is TGCGCCAGCAGCCCAGGGGACAGGGACAATGAAAAACTGTTTTTT.

The rearrangement joins TRBV5-6 to TRBJ2-2; 9 nucleotides match TRBD2. Germline CDR1 and CDR2: SGHDT and YYEEEE. CDR3 length equals 16 residues. Trimming cost V 2 bases and J 3 bases; bases outside gene matches: 5. The CDR3 reads CASSFPRLADTGELFF. CDR3 nucleotide sequence: TGTGCCAGCAGCTTCCCCCGACTAGCGGACACCGGGGAGCTGTTTTTT.

This chain uses TRBV7-6 with TRBJ2-6, with TRBD1 as a possible D gene (6 bases). The CDR3 is 17 amino acids. Germline CDR1 SGHVS, CDR2 FNYEAQ. V lost 1 base and J lost 0, with 10 bases in between. For the CDR3, the DNA is TGTGCCAGCAGCTTAGGGACAGTAGACTCTGGGGCCAACGTCCTGACTTTC. Its protein product is CASSLGTVDSGANVLTF.